This T cell receptor beta chain was captured in a study of OX40 agonist ivuxolimab in advanced cancers. With 0 bases removed from V and 0 bases from J, the gap between germline ends came to 10 bases. This CDR3 has 16 amino acids. Germline CDR1 SGHNT, CDR2 YYREEE (reference sequence). Study results and caveats: There were, on average, more expanded clones in CD8+ T cells than in CD4+.

Measured with immunoSEQ multiplex PCR; TCRdb has only the in-frame clones, and not every one. Of about 66,000 clones in the sample, under 90% were seen once. Peripheral blood came from all dose cohorts at three timepoints. Comments on this clone: What it binds is unknown.

J is TRBJ1-3 and V is TRBV5-4; D gene unclear. This sequence originates from an adult with an advanced solid tumor such as melanoma, head and neck, liver or kidney cancer. The sequenced sample was CD4+ or CD8+ T cells sorted from blood, obtained in a trial of the OX40 agonist ivuxolimab. This CDR3 reads CASSLGRTTSGNTIYF. The CDR3 region has the DNA TGTGCCAGCAGCTTGGGACGGACTACCTCTGGAAACACCATATATTTT.